The present T cell receptor beta chain was sequenced within a study of somatic mutations in cytotoxic T cells in rheumatoid arthritis. The length of the CDR3 is 15 residues. CDR1 is MNHEY, CDR2 SMNVEV, per germline (reference sequence). The V and J ends lost 5 bases and 4 bases respectively, with 15 bases between them. Measured with immunoSEQ multiplex PCR; TCRdb has only the in-frame clones, and not every one. The sample includes approximately 16,000 clones, nearly 80% of them seen just once. V and J are TRBV27 and TRBJ1-5; the D is unclear. The sequence derives from an adult with rheumatoid arthritis. Sequenced input: CD8+ T cells sorted from blood. CDR3 amino acids: CASSPRPAINQPQHF. The CDR3 nucleotides are TGTGCCAGCAGTCCCCGCCCAGCCATTAATCAGCCCCAGCATTTT.